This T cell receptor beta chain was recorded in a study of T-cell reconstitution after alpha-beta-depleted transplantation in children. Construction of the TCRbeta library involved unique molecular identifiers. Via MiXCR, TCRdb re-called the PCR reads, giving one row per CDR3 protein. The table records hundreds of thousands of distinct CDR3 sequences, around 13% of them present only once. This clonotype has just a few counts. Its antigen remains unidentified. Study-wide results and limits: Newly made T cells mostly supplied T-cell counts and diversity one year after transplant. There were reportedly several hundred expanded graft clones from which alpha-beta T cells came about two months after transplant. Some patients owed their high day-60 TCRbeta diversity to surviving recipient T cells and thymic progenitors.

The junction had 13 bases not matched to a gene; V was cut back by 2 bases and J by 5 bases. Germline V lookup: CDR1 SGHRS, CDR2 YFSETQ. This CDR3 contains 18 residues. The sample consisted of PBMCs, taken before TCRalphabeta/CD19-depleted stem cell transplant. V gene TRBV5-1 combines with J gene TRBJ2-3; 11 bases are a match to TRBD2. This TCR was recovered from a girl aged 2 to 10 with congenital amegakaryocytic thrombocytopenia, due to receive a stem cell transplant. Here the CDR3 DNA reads TGCGCCAGCAGCTTATGGGTAGCGGGAGGGCCCTCGGAAGATACGCAGTATTTT. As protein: CASSLWVAGGPSEDTQYF.